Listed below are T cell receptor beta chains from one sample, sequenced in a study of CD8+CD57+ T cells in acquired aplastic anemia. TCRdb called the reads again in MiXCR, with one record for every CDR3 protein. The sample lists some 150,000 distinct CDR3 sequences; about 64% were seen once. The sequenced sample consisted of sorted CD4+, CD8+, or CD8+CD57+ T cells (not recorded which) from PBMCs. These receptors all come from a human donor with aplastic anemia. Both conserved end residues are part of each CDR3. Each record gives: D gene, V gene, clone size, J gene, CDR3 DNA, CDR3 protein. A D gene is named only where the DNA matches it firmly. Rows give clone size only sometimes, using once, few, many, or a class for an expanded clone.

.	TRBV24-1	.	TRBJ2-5	TGTGCCACCAGTGATTTAGGGGGAGGGTTGGAGACCCAGTACTTC	CATSDLGGGLETQYF
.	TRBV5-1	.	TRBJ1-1	TGCGCCAGCAGCTTGTCCACTTCGAACACTGAAGCTTTCTTT	CASSLSTSNTEAFF
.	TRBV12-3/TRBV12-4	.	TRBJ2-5	TGTGCCAGCAGTGGGGACGGGGAGACCCAGTACTTC	CASSGDGETQYF
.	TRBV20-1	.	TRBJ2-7	TGCAGTGCTAGGCTCGGGGGCTTCTACGAGCAGTACTTC	CSARLGGFYEQYF
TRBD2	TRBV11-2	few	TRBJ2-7	TGTGCCAGCAGCCAGGGACTAGCGGGCGAGCAGTATTTC	CASSQGLAGEQYF
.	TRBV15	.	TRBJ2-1	TGTGCCACCCTCGGTCGAGAGCAGTTCTTC	CATLGREQFF
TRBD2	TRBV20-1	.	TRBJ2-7	TGCAGTGCTAGAGGGCCGGGACTACACTACGAGCAGTACTTC	CSARGPGLHYEQYF
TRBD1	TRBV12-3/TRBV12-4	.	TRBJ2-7	TGTGCCAGCATGAGAGACAGGGGCGTTCTAGAGCAGTACTTC	CASMRDRGVLEQYF
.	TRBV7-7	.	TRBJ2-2	TGTGCTAGCAGCCCCCGGACAGCGAACACCGGGGAGCTGTTTTTT	CASSPRTANTGELFF
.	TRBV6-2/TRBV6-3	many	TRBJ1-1	TGTGCCAGCAGTTTAGGTGAGAACACTGAAGCTTTCTTT	CASSLGENTEAFF